These 8 T cell receptor beta chains share one sample of origin, sequenced in a study of T cells in Graves' hyperthyroidism and ophthalmopathy. Researchers took RNA transcripts and amplified the TCR beta CDR3 regions from them. A first-round RT-PCR of the TCR CDR3 used the HTBI primer set. TCRdb re-derived calls from the multiplex PCR reads in MiXCR, one entry per CDR3 protein. The sample yields a few hundred thousand distinct CDR3 sequences, under 15% seen once. The sequencing sample was made of blood. The receptors stem from a woman aged 25 to 39 with Graves' hyperthyroidism.

This clonotype has at least ten counts. This sequence joins TRBV27 and TRBJ1-6; D gene unclear. CDR3 length: 12 residues. Germline V gene sequence: CDR1 MNHEY, CDR2 SMNVEV (reference sequence). V lost 1 base, J lost 9 bases, and 4 bases lay in between. The CDR3: CASSLWGSPLHF. The DNA of the CDR3 is TGTGCCAGCAGTTTATGGGGTTCACCCCTCCACTTT.

This clonotype was detected many times. V usage is TRBV27 and J usage is TRBJ1-5, with D perhaps TRBD1 (5 bases). The CDR3 has 14 residues. Germline V CDR1 and CDR2: MNHEY, SMNVEV (reference sequence). Trimming pared 3 bases from V and 3 bases from J, leaving 9 bases between. The CDR3 DNA reads TGTGCCAGCAGTTTCTCGGGACCCAATCAGCCCCAGCATTTT. Protein product: CASSFSGPNQPQHF.

This sequence joins TRBV20-1 and TRBJ1-2; D gene uncertain. Per the germline V gene, CDR1 is DFQATT and CDR2 is SNEGSKA (reference sequence). This CDR3 is 11 amino acids long. CDR3 loop: CSLGGSYGYTF. CDR3 sequence (DNA): TGCAGCCTCGGCGGATCCTATGGCTACACCTTC.

The V gene is TRBV6-2 or TRBV6-3, the J gene TRBJ2-5; no reliable D call. Germline CDR1 reads MNHEY; CDR2 reads SVGEGT. This CDR3 has 12 residues. Trimming left V 8 bases short and J 5 bases short, with 12 bases between. The CDR3 is CASRRIGETQYF. The CDR3 coding sequence is TGTGCCAGCCGGCGGATCGGGGAGACCCAGTACTTC.

The chain combines TRBV15 with TRBJ1-5; D is uncertain. The CDR3 length is 18 residues. Germline V gene lookup returns CDR1 LNHNV and CDR2 YYDKDF (reference sequence). Trimming cost V 5 bases and J 0 bases, with 20 bases left between them. In DNA form, the CDR3 reads TGTGCCACCAGCGGAAGGGATTCCCCAATTTATAGCAATCAGCCCCAGCATTTT. Its translation: CATSGRDSPIYSNQPQHF.

The rearrangement links TRBV12-3 or TRBV12-4 to TRBJ1-2, with unresolved D. The germline V and J ends were trimmed by 5 bases and 9 bases, with 13 bases remaining between them. The CDR3 extends over 12 amino acids. Written as DNA, the CDR3 is TGTGCCAGCAGTCCCCGCGTCGGTAGCTACACCTTC. Translation: CASSPRVGSYTF.

This clonotype occurred a few times. This chain connects TRBV9 to TRBJ2-1, with D maybe TRBD2 (5 bases). The CDR3 consists of 15 residues. Trimming stripped 3 bases from V and 6 bases from J, with 16 bases between. Germline V gene data show CDR1 as SGDLS and CDR2 as YYNGEE. CDR3 DNA sequence: TGTGCCAGCAGCGCCAGTAGCGCCCAGATCAATGAGCAGTTCTTC. It codes for CASSASSAQINEQFF. The full variable domain, in which reference TRBV9 and TRBJ2-1 provide the parts outside the CDR3, is DSGVTQTPKHLITATGQRVTLRCSPRSGDLSVYWYQQSLDQGLQFLIQYYNGEERAKGNILERFSAQQFPDLHSELNLSSLELGDSALYFCASSASSAQINEQFFGPGTRLTVL.

The chain employs TRBV6-2 or TRBV6-3 and TRBJ2-1; D ambiguous. The CDR3 extends over 13 amino acids. Germline V gene lookup returns CDR1 MNHEY and CDR2 SVGEGT. Trimming took off 7 bases at V and 11 bases at J, with 18 bases between the two ends. The CDR3 nucleotides are TGTGCCAGCACCCCTGGGCCCCCTCTTAAGCAGTTCTTC. This translates into CASTPGPPLKQFF.